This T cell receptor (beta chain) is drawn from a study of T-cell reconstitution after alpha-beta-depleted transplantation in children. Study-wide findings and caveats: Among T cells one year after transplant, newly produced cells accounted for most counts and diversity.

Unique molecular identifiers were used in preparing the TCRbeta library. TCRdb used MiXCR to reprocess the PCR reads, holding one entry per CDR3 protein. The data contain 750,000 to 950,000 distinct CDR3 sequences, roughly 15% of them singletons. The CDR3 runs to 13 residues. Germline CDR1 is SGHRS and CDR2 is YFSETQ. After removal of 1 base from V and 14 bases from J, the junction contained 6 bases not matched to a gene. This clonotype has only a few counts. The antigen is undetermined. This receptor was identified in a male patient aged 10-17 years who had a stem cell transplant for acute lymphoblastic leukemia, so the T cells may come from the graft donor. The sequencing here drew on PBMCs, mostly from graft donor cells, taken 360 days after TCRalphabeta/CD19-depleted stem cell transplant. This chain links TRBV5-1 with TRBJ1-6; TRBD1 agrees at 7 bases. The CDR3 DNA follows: TGCGCCAGCAGCTTGTTGGGACAGATGACCCTCCACTTT. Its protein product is CASSLLGQMTLHF.